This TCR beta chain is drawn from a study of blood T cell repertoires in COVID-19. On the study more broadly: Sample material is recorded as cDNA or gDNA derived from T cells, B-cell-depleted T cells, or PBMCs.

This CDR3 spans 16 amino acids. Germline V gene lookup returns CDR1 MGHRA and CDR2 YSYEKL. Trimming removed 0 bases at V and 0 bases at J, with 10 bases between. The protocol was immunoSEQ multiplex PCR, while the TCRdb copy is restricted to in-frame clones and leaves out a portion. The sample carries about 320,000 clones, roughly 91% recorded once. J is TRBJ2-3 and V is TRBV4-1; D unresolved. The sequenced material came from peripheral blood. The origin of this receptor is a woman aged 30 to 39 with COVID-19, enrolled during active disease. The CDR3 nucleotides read TGCGCCAGCAGCCAAGAAGGTGGAGCGAGCACAGATACGCAGTATTTT. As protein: CASSQEGGASTDTQYF.